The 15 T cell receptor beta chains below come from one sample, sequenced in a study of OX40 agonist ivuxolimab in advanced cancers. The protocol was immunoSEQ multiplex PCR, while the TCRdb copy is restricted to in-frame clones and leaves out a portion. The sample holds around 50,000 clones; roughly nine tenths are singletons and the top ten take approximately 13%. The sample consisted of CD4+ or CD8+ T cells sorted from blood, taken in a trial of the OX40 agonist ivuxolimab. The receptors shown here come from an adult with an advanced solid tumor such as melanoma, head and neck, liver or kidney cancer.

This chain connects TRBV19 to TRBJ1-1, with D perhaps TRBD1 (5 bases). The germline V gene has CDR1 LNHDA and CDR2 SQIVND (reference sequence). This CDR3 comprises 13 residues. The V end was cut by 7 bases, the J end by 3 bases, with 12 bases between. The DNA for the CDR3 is TGTGCCAGTATTGCAGGGCCATACACTGAAGCTTTCTTT. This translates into CASIAGPYTEAFF.

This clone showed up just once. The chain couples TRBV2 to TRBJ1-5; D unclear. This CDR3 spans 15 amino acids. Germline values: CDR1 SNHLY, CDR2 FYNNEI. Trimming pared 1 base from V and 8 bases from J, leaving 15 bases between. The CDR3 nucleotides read TGTGCCAGCAGTGAAGGGTTAGGATATCCTAAGCCCCAGCATTTT. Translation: CASSEGLGYPKPQHF.

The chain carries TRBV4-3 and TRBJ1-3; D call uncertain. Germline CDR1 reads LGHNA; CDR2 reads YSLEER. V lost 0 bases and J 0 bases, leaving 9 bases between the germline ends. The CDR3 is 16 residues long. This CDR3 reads CASSQEVADSGNTIYF. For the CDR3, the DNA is TGCGCCAGCAGCCAAGAGGTGGCGGACTCTGGAAACACCATATATTTT.

In DNA form, the CDR3 reads TGTGCCAGTAGTATAGAATGGGCGAGCACAGATACGCAGTATTTT. This encodes CASSIEWASTDTQYF. V gene TRBV19 combines with J gene TRBJ2-3; D unresolved. The CDR3 has 15 amino acids. The germline CDR1 and CDR2 sequences are LNHDA and SQIVND (reference sequence). V was pared by 0 bases and J by 0 bases, with 7 bases between.

CDR3 loop: CASSRDRGPQPQHF. CDR3 DNA sequence: TGTGCCAGCAGTCGGGACAGGGGCCCTCAGCCCCAGCATTTT. The V gene is TRBV28, the J gene TRBJ1-5; 10 positions agree with TRBD1. This CDR3 is 14 amino acids long. V shed 5 bases and J 6 bases; nucleotides not matched to a gene: 4. CDR1 is MDHEN, CDR2 SYDVKM, per germline.

CDR3 in amino acids: CASSLSAFYNEQFF. Here the CDR3 DNA reads TGTGCCAGCAGTTTGAGTGCTTTTTACAATGAGCAGTTCTTC. The rearrangement uses TRBV28 and TRBJ2-1; no reliable D call. V lost 3 bases, J lost 4 bases, and 10 bases lay in between. The germline gives CDR1 MDHEN, CDR2 SYDVKM. The CDR3 totals 14 residues. Full variable domain (remainder filled in from reference TRBV28 and TRBJ2-1): DVKVTQSSRYLVKRTGEKVFLECVQDMDHENMFWYRQDPGLGLRLIYFSYDVKMKEKGDIPEGYSVSREKKERFSLILESASTNQTSMYLCASSLSAFYNEQFFGPGTRLTVL.

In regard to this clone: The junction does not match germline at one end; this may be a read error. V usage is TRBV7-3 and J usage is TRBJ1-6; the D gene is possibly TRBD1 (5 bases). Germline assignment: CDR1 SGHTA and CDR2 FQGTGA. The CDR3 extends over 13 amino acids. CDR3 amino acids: CASSLTGTSPLHF. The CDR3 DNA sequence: TGTGCCAGCAGCCTAACCGGGACGTCGCCCCTCCACTTT.

The CDR3 loop is CASSPGVGLVGEQYV. CDR3 DNA: TGTGCCAGCAGCCCCGGAGTTGGGTTGGTCGGCGAGCAGTACGTC. V usage is TRBV11-2 and J usage is TRBJ2-7; D is unclear. Germline assignment: CDR1 SGHAT and CDR2 FQNNGV. Trimming left V 5 bases short and J 6 bases short, with 20 bases between. This CDR3 spans 15 amino acids.

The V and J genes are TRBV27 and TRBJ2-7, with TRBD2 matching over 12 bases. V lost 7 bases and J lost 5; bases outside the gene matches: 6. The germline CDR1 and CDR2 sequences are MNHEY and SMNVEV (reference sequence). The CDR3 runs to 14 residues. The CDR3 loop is CASKDGLAGHEQYF. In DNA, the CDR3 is TGTGCCAGCAAAGATGGACTAGCGGGACACGAGCAGTACTTC.

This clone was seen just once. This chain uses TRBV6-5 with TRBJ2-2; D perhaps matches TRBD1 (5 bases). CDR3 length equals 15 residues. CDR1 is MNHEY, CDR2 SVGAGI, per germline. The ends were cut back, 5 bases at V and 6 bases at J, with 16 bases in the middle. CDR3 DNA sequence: TGTGCCAGCAGTCCAGAATTTCAGGGTTCCGGGGAGCTGTTTTTT. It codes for CASSPEFQGSGELFF.

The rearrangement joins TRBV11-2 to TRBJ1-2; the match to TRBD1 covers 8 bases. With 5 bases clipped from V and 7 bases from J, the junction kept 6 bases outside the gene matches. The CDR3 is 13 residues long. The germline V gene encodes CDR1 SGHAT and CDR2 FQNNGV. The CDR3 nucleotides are TGTGCCAGCAGCCAGACAGGGGCCGGTGGCTACACCTTC. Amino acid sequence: CASSQTGAGGYTF.

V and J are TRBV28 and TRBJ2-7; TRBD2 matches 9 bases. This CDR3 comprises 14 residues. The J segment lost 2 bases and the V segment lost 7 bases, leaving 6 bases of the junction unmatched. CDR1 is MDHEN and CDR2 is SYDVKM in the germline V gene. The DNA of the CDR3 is TGTGCCAGCACCCCCCTAGCGGGGACCTACGAGCAGTACTTC. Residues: CASTPLAGTYEQYF. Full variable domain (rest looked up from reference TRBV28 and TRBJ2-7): DVKVTQSSRYLVKRTGEKVFLECVQDMDHENMFWYRQDPGLGLRLIYFSYDVKMKEKGDIPEGYSVSREKKERFSLILESASTNQTSMYLCASTPLAGTYEQYFGPGTRLTVT.

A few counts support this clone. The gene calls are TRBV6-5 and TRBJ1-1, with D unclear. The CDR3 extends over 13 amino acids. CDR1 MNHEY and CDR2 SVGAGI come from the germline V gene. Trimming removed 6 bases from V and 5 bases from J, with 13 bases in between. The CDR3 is CASSLDMGTEAFF. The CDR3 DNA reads TGTGCCAGCAGCCTGGATATGGGTACTGAAGCTTTCTTT.

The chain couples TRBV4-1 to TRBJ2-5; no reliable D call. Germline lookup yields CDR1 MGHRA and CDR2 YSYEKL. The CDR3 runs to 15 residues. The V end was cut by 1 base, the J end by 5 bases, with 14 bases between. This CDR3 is CASSQGVAGWETQYF. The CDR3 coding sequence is TGCGCCAGCAGCCAAGGGGTTGCTGGCTGGGAGACCCAGTACTTC.

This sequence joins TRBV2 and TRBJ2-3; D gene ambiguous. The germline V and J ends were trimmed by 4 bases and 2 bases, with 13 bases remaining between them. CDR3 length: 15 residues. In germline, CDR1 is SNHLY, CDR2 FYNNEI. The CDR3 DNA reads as TGTGCCAGCAGTGGCGGTCTAGAGCCCACAGATACGCAGTATTTT. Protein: CASSGGLEPTDTQYF.